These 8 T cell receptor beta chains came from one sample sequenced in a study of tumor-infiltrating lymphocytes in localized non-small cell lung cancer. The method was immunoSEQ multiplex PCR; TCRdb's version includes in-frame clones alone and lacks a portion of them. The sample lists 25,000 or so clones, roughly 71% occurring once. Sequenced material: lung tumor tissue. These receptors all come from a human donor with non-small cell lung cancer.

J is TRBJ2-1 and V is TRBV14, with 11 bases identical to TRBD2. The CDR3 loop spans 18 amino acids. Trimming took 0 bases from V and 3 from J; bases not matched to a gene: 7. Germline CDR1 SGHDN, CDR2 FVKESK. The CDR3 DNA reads TGTGCCAGCAGCCAAGATCGGCTAGCGGGAGGAAGCTACAATGAGCAGTTCTTC. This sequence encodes CASSQDRLAGGSYNEQFF.

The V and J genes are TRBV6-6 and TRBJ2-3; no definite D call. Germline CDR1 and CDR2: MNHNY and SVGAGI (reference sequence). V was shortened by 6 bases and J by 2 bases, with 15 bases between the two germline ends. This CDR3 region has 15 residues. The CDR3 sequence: CASSPFGVPTDTQYF. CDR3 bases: TGTGCCAGCAGCCCTTTCGGAGTCCCCACAGATACGCAGTATTTT.

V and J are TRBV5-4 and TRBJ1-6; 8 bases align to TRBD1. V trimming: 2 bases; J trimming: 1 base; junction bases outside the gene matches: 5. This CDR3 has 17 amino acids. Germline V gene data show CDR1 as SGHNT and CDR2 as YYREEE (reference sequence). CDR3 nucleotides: TGTGCCAGCAGCTTAGGGACAGGCGGATCCTATAATTCACCCCTCCACTTT. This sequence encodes CASSLGTGGSYNSPLHF.

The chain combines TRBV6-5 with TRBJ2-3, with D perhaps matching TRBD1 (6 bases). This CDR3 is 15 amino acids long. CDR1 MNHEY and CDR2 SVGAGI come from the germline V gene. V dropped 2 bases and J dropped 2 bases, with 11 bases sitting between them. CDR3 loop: CASSYGGYPTDTQYF. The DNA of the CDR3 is TGTGCCAGCAGTTACGGGGGCTATCCCACAGATACGCAGTATTTT.

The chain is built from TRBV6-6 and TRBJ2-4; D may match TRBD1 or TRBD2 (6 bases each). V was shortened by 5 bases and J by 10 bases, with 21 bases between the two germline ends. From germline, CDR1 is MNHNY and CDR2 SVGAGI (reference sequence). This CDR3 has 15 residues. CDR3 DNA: TGTGCCAGCAGTCAACAGGGAGGAGGGCTAGGGATTCAGTACTTC. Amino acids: CASSQQGGGLGIQYF.

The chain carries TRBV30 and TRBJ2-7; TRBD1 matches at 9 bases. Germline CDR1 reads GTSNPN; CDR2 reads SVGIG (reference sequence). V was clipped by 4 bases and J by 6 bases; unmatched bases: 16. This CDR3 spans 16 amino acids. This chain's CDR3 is CAWKAHGGTGMIEQYF. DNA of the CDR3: TGTGCCTGGAAAGCCCACGGGGGGACAGGGATGATCGAGCAGTACTTC. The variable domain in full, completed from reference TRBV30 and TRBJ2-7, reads SQTIHQWPATLVQPVGSPLSLECTVEGTSNPNLYWYRQAAGRGLQLLFYSVGIGQISSEVPQNLSASRPQDRQFILSSKKLLLSDSGFYLCAWKAHGGTGMIEQYFGPGTRLTVT.

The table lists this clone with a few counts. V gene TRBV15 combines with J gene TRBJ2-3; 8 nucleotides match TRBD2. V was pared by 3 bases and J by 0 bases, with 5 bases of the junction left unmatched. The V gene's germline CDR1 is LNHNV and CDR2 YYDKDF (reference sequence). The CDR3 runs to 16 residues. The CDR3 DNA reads TGTGCCACCAGCAGTAGACTAGCGTCTAGCACAGATACGCAGTATTTT. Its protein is CATSSRLASSTDTQYF.

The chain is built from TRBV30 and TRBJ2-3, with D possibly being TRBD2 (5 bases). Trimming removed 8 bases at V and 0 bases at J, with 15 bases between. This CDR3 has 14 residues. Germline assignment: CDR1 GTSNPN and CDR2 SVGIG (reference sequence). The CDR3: CATEGRISTDTQYF. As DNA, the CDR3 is TGTGCCACTGAGGGCAGGATAAGCACAGATACGCAGTATTTT.